The 13 T cell receptor beta chains in this list originate from one sample, sequenced in a study of T cell repertoires in cytomegalovirus infection. The antigens of these receptors remain unknown. One entry per CDR3 protein results from TCRdb running MiXCR on the reads. This repertoire shows a few hundred thousand distinct CDR3 sequences, roughly 25% found once; its top ten account for roughly 14%. This sample comprised cultured PBMCs, obtained from culture after CMV antigen stimulation. All receptors derive from a human donor in good health (CMV status not recorded). Some clones in this sample may be carry-over from other donors' samples.

This clonotype has a handful of counts. The rearrangement joins TRBV20-1 to TRBJ1-2, with D possibly being TRBD1 (6 bases). Germline V lookup: CDR1 DFQATT, CDR2 SNEGSKA (reference sequence). Trimming cost V 0 bases and J 8 bases, with 13 bases left between them. The CDR3 has 13 residues. The CDR3 region has the DNA TGCAGTGCTAGAGACCCCCGGACAGCGGGCTACACCTTC. It codes for CSARDPRTAGYTF.

This clonotype came up a few times. CDR3 in DNA: TGTGCCAGCACACGCAGCTCCTACGAGCAGTACTTC. Translated: CASTRSSYEQYF. The chain uses TRBV5-6 and TRBJ2-7; D gene uncertain. There are 12 residues in the CDR3. Trimming removed 6 bases at V and 0 bases at J, with 7 bases between. The germline CDR1 and CDR2 sequences are SGHDT and YYEEEE.

Many counts were recorded for this clonotype. The CDR3 nucleotides are TGTGCCAGCAGTTTTACCGGAGGAGATACGCAGTATTTT. Translation gives CASSFTGGDTQYF. The chain carries TRBV28 and TRBJ2-3; a weak D match, TRBD2 (5 bases). CDR3 size: 13 residues. The germline V gene has CDR1 MDHEN and CDR2 SYDVKM. V lost 3 bases and J lost 5, with 9 bases in between.

The chain uses TRBV11-3 and TRBJ2-7; the D gene could be TRBD1 or TRBD2 (5 bases each). V was cut by 1 base and J by 5 bases, with 9 bases left in between. The length of the CDR3 is 13 residues. Germline V gene sequence: CDR1 SGHNT, CDR2 YENEEA. The CDR3 loop is CASSLGGTDEQYV. The CDR3 nucleotides read TGTGCCAGCAGCTTAGGGGGGACCGACGAGCAGTACGTC.

This clonotype was recorded many times. The chain uses TRBV6-6 and TRBJ2-5; 7 bases are a match to TRBD1. J gave up 2 bases and V 6 bases, and 6 bases lay outside the gene matches. Germline lookup yields CDR1 MNHNY and CDR2 SVGAGI (reference sequence). This CDR3 spans 14 amino acids. The CDR3 region is CASSQQGQQETQYF. DNA for the CDR3: TGTGCCAGCAGCCAACAGGGGCAACAAGAGACCCAGTACTTC.

This clonotype was counted many times. The chain links TRBV7-2 to TRBJ1-5; the match to TRBD1 covers 8 bases. Germline V gene sequence: CDR1 SGHTA, CDR2 FQGNSA. V dropped 5 bases and J dropped 7; count of bases not matched to a gene: 10. The CDR3 is 15 amino acids. CDR3 residues: CASSARTGRGQPQHF. The CDR3 DNA follows: TGTGCCAGCAGCGCAAGGACAGGGAGGGGGCAGCCCCAGCATTTT.

The chain employs TRBV5-1 and TRBJ2-3, with 7 bases identical to TRBD2. Germline V gene sequence: CDR1 SGHRS, CDR2 YFSETQ. The CDR3 is 16 amino acids. With 0 bases clipped from V and 2 bases from J, the junction kept 6 bases outside the gene matches. The CDR3, as DNA: TGCGCCAGCAGCTTGGCGGCTAGCGGACTCACAGATACGCAGTATTTT. Its translation is CASSLAASGLTDTQYF.

V usage is TRBV15 and J usage is TRBJ2-5; D is unresolved. The germline gives CDR1 LNHNV, CDR2 YYDKDF (reference sequence). The CDR3 sequence is 14 residues long. Trimming pared 3 bases from V and 2 bases from J, leaving 10 bases between. CDR3 DNA: TGTGCCACCAGCAGTGCTTTCGGGCAAGAGACCCAGTACTTC. Its protein product is CATSSAFGQETQYF.

The chain joins TRBV11-3 to TRBJ2-2, with D possibly being TRBD2 (6 bases). V was shortened by 4 bases and J by 7 bases, with 13 bases between the two germline ends. The length of the CDR3 is 14 residues. Germline lookup yields CDR1 SGHNT and CDR2 YENEEA. CDR3 loop: CASSSTGLGGELFF. In nucleotides, the CDR3 is TGTGCCAGCAGCTCGACGGGACTGGGCGGGGAGCTGTTTTTT.

This clonotype has at least ten counts. J is TRBJ2-7 and V is TRBV11-2, with D maybe TRBD1 (6 bases). The length of the CDR3 is 16 residues. Trimming removed 4 bases at V and 1 base at J, with 17 bases between. Germline V gene sequence: CDR1 SGHAT, CDR2 FQNNGV. The DNA for the CDR3 is TGTGCCAGCAGCTCAGCCACAGGGATGGAGTCCTACGAGCAGTACTTC. This codes for CASSSATGMESYEQYF. The full variable domain, its missing parts supplied by reference TRBV11-2 and TRBJ2-7, is EAGVAQSPRYKIIEKRQSVAFWCNPISGHATLYWYQQILGQGPKLLIQFQNNGVVDDSQLPKDRFSAERLKGVDSTLKIQPAKLEDSAVYLCASSSATGMESYEQYFGPGTRLTVT.

This clonotype appeared a few times. The V and J genes are TRBV29-1 and TRBJ2-1, with 9 bases aligning to TRBD2. The trim removed 6 bases at V and 4 bases at J, leaving 7 bases unmatched. The length of the CDR3 is 14 residues. Germline V CDR1 and CDR2: SQVTM, ANQGSEA. The CDR3 region is CSVSSGSSYNEQFF. The DNA for the CDR3 is TGCAGCGTGAGTAGCGGGAGTAGTTACAATGAGCAGTTCTTC.

The chain recombines TRBV10-3 with TRBJ1-2; no clear D gene. With 3 bases removed from V and 0 bases from J, the gap between germline ends came to 5 bases. CDR1 ENHRY and CDR2 SYGVKD come from the germline V gene. The CDR3 consists of 13 residues. CDR3 nucleotide sequence: TGTGCCATCAGTGAACGGTCTAACTATGGCTACACCTTC. It is translated as CAISERSNYGYTF.

The CDR3 here is CASSLSRLAEGTQYF. The CDR3 bases are TGCGCCAGCAGCTTGTCCCGACTAGCGGAAGGGACCCAGTACTTC. The chain combines TRBV5-1 with TRBJ2-5; 9 positions match TRBD2. Losses at the gene ends were 1 base for V and 7 bases for J; bases not matched to a gene: 8. The CDR3 consists of 15 residues. Germline V gene lookup returns CDR1 SGHRS and CDR2 YFSETQ. The full variable domain, its missing parts supplied by reference TRBV5-1 and TRBJ2-5, is KAGVTQTPRYLIKTRGQQVTLSCSPISGHRSVSWYQQTPGQGLQFLFEYFSETQRNKGNFPGRFSGRQFSNSRSEMNVSTLELGDSALYLCASSLSRLAEGTQYFGPGTRLLVL.